The source of this T cell receptor (beta chain) is a study of human T cells and chemical hapten exposure. The CDR3 totals 15 residues. The germline gives CDR1 SGHAT, CDR2 FQNNGV. V shed 1 base and J shed 2 bases, with 12 bases lying between them. TCRdb passed the RACE reads through MiXCR, listing each CDR3 protein once. The data show some 70,000 distinct CDR3 sequences, 10% to 13% seen once. This clonotype has ten or more counts. Noted time point: patch test 2, 6 weeks after DPC sensitization. As for treatment: therapeutic diphenylcyclopropenone sensitization with weekly scalp DPC. The sequences come from whole blood, collected in connection with sensitization to the hapten diphenylcyclopropenone (DPC). The rearrangement joins TRBV11-2 to TRBJ2-7, with D unclear. The clonotype comes from a woman aged 50 to 65 with alopecia areata. Some clones in this sample may be carry-over from other donors' samples. CDR3 coding DNA: TGTGCCAGCAGCTTAGTTTCACCAAATCCCTACGAGCAGTACTTC. This gives the protein CASSLVSPNPYEQYF.